This T cell receptor beta chain appears in the sequencing data of a study of CD8 T cells in ankylosing spondylitis. This clonotype has a handful of counts. What it binds is unknown. Study-level results: In ankylosing spondylitis patients, matched synovial fluid reportedly showed significant enrichment of disease-linked clones. Ankylosing spondylitis blood appeared to be characterized by a TCR beta motif of eight highly homologous variants.

CDR1 is SGHRS, CDR2 YFSETQ, per germline. With 4 bases removed from V and 3 bases from J, the gap between germline ends came to 11 bases. This CDR3 spans 13 amino acids. Quantitative 5'-RACE with molecular barcodes generated TCR beta libraries. TCRdb used MiXCR to reprocess the 5' RACE reads, holding one entry per CDR3 protein. The sample includes 300,000 to 350,000 distinct CDR3 sequences, about 20% seen only once; the top ten take 3.5%. The TCR comes from a female donor with ankylosing spondylitis or in good health (not recorded which). Sequenced input: blood, either unsorted or a sorted T cell fraction (not recorded which). The gene calls are TRBV5-1 and TRBJ2-7; tentatively, D is TRBD1 or TRBD2 (5 bases each). This chain's CDR3 is CASSHGTIYEQYF. The CDR3, as DNA: TGCGCCAGCAGCCACGGGACGATCTACGAGCAGTACTTC. Full variable domain (rest looked up from reference TRBV5-1 and TRBJ2-7): KAGVTQTPRYLIKTRGQQVTLSCSPISGHRSVSWYQQTPGQGLQFLFEYFSETQRNKGNFPGRFSGRQFSNSRSEMNVSTLELGDSALYLCASSHGTIYEQYFGPGTRLTVT.